Below, 9 T cell receptor beta chains from the same sample are listed, as sequenced in a study of blood T cells in healthy people across ages. Using a J-beta primer mix together with a sample-barcoded 5' primer, a second PCR was run for roughly 6 to 11 cycles. TCRdb redid the calling of the 5' RACE reads with MiXCR, one entry per CDR3 protein. Seen here are about 1.8 million distinct CDR3 sequences, 49% observed once, and the top ten hold over 2%. Source material: blood. The receptors were gathered from a woman aged 40 to 50 in good health.

The sample holds a few counts of this clonotype. The CDR3 spells CASRAADLHMNTQYF. The DNA of the CDR3 is TGTGCCAGCAGGGCCGCCGATCTCCACATGAATACCCAGTACTTC. The V gene is TRBV7-2, the J gene TRBJ2-5; D uncertain. This CDR3 has 15 residues. V lost 6 bases and J lost 8, with 22 bases in between. Germline values: CDR1 SGHTA, CDR2 FQGNSA.

This chain uses TRBV5-1 with TRBJ2-5, with 8 bases fitting TRBD1. Germline CDR1 reads SGHRS; CDR2 reads YFSETQ. J lost 5 bases, V lost 4 bases, and 7 bases had no gene match. This CDR3 is 14 amino acids long. The CDR3 DNA reads TGCGCCAGCAGCGATGTTCAGGGGGCCGAGACCCAGTACTTC. Translated, it gives CASSDVQGAETQYF.

The chain carries TRBV27 and TRBJ2-5; tentative D call: TRBD2 (7 bases). Germline V CDR1 and CDR2: MNHEY, SMNVEV (reference sequence). The CDR3 length is 14 residues. Trimming left V 5 bases short and J 4 bases short, with 14 bases between. The CDR3 bases are TGTGCCAGCAGTCGACCAGGGGAGGGAGAGACCCAGTACTTC. Translated, it gives CASSRPGEGETQYF.

This clonotype was seen more than once but under ten times. V gene TRBV20-1 combines with J gene TRBJ2-7; the D call may be TRBD1 or TRBD2 (5 bases each). The CDR3 contains 16 residues. Germline loops: CDR1 DFQATT, CDR2 SNEGSKA (reference sequence). The germline V and J ends were trimmed by 1 base and 2 bases, with 18 bases remaining between them. CDR3 amino acids: CSARVPTGRTTYEQYF. In nucleotides, the CDR3 is TGCAGTGCTAGAGTCCCAACGGGACGGACCACCTACGAGCAGTACTTC.

CDR3 sequence reads: CASSHATNYGYTF. The CDR3 nucleotides are TGCGCCAGCAGCCACGCGACTAACTATGGCTACACCTTC. V gene TRBV4-3 combines with J gene TRBJ1-2; D is ambiguous. CDR3 size: 13 residues. Trimming shortened V by 3 bases and J by 0 bases, and 5 bases separated the two germline ends. In germline, CDR1 is LGHNA, CDR2 YSLEER.

This clonotype appeared a few times. The DNA for the CDR3 is TGCGCCAGCAGCCAAGCGGCGGGACAGGGGGGCACAGATACGCAGTATTTT. It translates to CASSQAAGQGGTDTQYF. This chain connects TRBV4-1 to TRBJ2-3; TRBD1 matches at 11 bases. CDR1 MGHRA and CDR2 YSYEKL come from the germline V gene. The CDR3 consists of 17 residues. V gave up 1 base and J gave up 1 base; unmatched junction bases: 4.

The chain has TRBV6-6 and TRBJ1-4; D uncertain. Trimming removed 3 bases at V and 5 bases at J, with 16 bases between. The V gene's germline CDR1 is MNHNY and CDR2 SVGAGI (reference sequence). The CDR3 has 16 amino acids. Here the CDR3 DNA reads TGTGCCAGCAGTTATTCAGACCGGACCCGGAATGAAAAACTGTTTTTT. Its protein product is CASSYSDRTRNEKLFF.

The V gene is TRBV9, the J gene TRBJ1-6; D gene ambiguous. Germline lookup yields CDR1 SGDLS and CDR2 YYNGEE. Trimming pared 3 bases from V and 9 bases from J, leaving 7 bases between. This CDR3 region has 12 residues. The CDR3 DNA follows: TGTGCCAGCAGCGCCGGGAGTTCACCCCTCCACTTT. Translation gives CASSAGSSPLHF.

V gene TRBV6-5 combines with J gene TRBJ2-6; 7 bases line up with TRBD1. In germline, CDR1 is MNHEY, CDR2 SVGAGI. J was trimmed by 0 bases and V by 4 bases; bases with no gene match: 9. This CDR3 contains 18 residues. The CDR3 nucleotides are TGTGCCAGCAGTTCCGGGACAGACGCCCTCTCTGGGGCCAACGTCCTGACTTTC. Translation gives CASSSGTDALSGANVLTF.